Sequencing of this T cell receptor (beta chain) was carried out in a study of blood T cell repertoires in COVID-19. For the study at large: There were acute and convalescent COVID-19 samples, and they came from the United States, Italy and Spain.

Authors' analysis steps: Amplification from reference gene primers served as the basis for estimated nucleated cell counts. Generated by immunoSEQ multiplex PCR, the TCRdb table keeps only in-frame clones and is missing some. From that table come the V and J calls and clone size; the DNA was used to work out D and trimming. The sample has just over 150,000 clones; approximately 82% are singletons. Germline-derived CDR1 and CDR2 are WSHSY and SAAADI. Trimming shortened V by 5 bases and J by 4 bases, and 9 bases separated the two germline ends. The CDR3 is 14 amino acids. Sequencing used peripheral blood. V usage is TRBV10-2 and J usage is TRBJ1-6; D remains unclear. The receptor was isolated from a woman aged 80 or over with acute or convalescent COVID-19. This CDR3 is CASSSTSYNSPLHF. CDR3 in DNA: TGCGCCAGCAGTTCGACAAGTTATAATTCACCCCTCCACTTT.